The clone carrying this T cell receptor beta chain was found many times. The antigen is not known. This specimen belongs to a study of response to subunit inactivated influenza vaccine. Study conclusions and caveats: With each seasonal influenza vaccination, the authors suggested, few new T cells are recruited.

V shed 5 bases and J 6 bases; nucleotides not matched to a gene: 2. The CDR3 runs 13 residues. Germline V CDR1 and CDR2: KGHSH, LQKENI. TCRdb redid the calling of the RT-PCR reads with MiXCR, one entry per CDR3 protein. The top ten clones hold more than 9% of a sample with 630,000 or so distinct CDR3 sequences, roughly 14% of them seen once. The origin of this receptor is a middle-aged man who received an inactivated influenza vaccine. This material consisted of PBMCs from blood, taken roughly 12 days after vaccination. The gene calls are TRBV18 and TRBJ1-5; 9 positions agree with TRBD1. The CDR3 nucleotides read TGTGCCAGCTCAACAGGGGGCCGTCAGCCCCAGCATTTT. Amino acids: CASSTGGRQPQHF.